The rows below give T cell receptor beta chains drawn from one sample of a study of blood T cells in healthy people across ages. TCRdb redid the calling of the 5' RACE reads with MiXCR, one entry per CDR3 protein. The repertoire has around 1,500,000 distinct CDR3 sequences, around 39% of them found once; the top ten carry 7.9%. Sequenced: blood. These receptor sequences come from a woman aged 18-29 years in good health. Each CDR3 is given without its conserved first and last residue. The order of the fields is V gene, J gene, CDR3 protein.

V gene: TRBV6-6; J gene: TRBJ1-5; CDR3 protein: ASSSAGQGAFQPQH
V gene: TRBV6-1; J gene: TRBJ2-2; CDR3 protein: ASSELRGPGELF
V gene: TRBV20-1; J gene: .; CDR3 protein: SASPNAPYEQY
V gene: TRBV20-1; J gene: TRBJ2-7; CDR3 protein: SVLKDGGYEQY
V gene: TRBV6-6; J gene: TRBJ1-5; CDR3 protein: ASSSGLRSNQPQH
V gene: TRBV7-8; J gene: TRBJ2-3; CDR3 protein: ASSLMTSGTDTQY
V gene: TRBV6-6; J gene: TRBJ2-7; CDR3 protein: ASSQDYQSSYNEQY
V gene: TRBV20-1; J gene: TRBJ2-7; CDR3 protein: SASDTQATTYEQY
V gene: TRBV28; J gene: .; CDR3 protein: ASSSWGEAKNIQY
V gene: TRBV10-2; J gene: TRBJ2-1; CDR3 protein: AGRTGYNEQF
V gene: TRBV20-1; J gene: TRBJ2-5; CDR3 protein: SARDPAGGRQETQY
V gene: TRBV20-1; J gene: TRBJ2-3; CDR3 protein: SAREAQKTDTQY
V gene: TRBV2; J gene: TRBJ2-5; CDR3 protein: ASSEANQETQY
V gene: TRBV4-2; J gene: TRBJ2-1; CDR3 protein: ASSQADQTGNEQF
V gene: TRBV10-3; J gene: TRBJ2-5; CDR3 protein: AARLSPQETQY
V gene: TRBV4-2; J gene: TRBJ2-5; CDR3 protein: ASSQGVAGGYQETQY
V gene: TRBV4-1; J gene: TRBJ2-3; CDR3 protein: ASSQQEVLAGSTDTQY
V gene: TRBV2; J gene: TRBJ2-3; CDR3 protein: ASSPTGGTDTQY
V gene: TRBV21-1; J gene: TRBJ1-5; CDR3 protein: ASSKAFRGSQPQH